Following are 12 T cell receptor beta chains from one sample sequenced in a study of T cells after yellow fever vaccination (dated by TCRdb to the late 2010s). Library preparation used 5' RACE. These reads were obtained on an Illumina HiSeq 2500. TCRdb reprocessed the public reads (quality trimming at Q25 with fastp, clone calling with MiXCR) and kept in-frame beta chains. Duplicate CDR3 protein sequences are folded into a single record with the most common DNA and genes. A total of about 400,000 distinct CDR3 sequences appear in this sample, 6% to 8% of them only once. In total, the top ten clones hold about 15% of the sample. The label giving this sample's treatment or condition can be read as: live attenuated yellow fever vaccine strain. The specimen comprised PBMCs, sampled 5 days after the yellow fever booster vaccination. These receptors came from a man under 40 who received the YFV17D yellow fever vaccine.

The V call is TRBV6-4, the J call TRBJ1-6, with a tentative D call TRBD1 (6 bases). The length of the CDR3 is 14 residues. Germline CDR1 MRHNA, CDR2 SNTAGT. The V end was cut by 4 bases, the J end by 9 bases, with 13 bases between. The CDR3 loop reads CASSAQGGTSPLHF. The CDR3 nucleotides are TGTGCCAGCAGTGCACAGGGAGGAACTTCACCCCTCCACTTT.

The chain employs TRBV11-2 and TRBJ2-3; D is possibly TRBD1 or TRBD2 (5 bases each). Trimming took 1 base from V and 4 from J, leaving 9 bases between them. The CDR3 has 14 residues. Germline values: CDR1 SGHAT, CDR2 FQNNGV. The chain's CDR3 is CASSLGGDADTQYF. The CDR3 coding sequence is TGTGCCAGCAGCTTAGGAGGGGATGCAGATACGCAGTATTTT. The full variable domain, in which reference TRBV11-2 and TRBJ2-3 provide the parts outside the CDR3, is EAGVAQSPRYKIIEKRQSVAFWCNPISGHATLYWYQQILGQGPKLLIQFQNNGVVDDSQLPKDRFSAERLKGVDSTLKIQPAKLEDSAVYLCASSLGGDADTQYFGPGTRLTVL.

This clonotype was counted a few times. The rearrangement links TRBV4-1 to TRBJ2-7; no firm D call. CDR3 length: 15 amino acids. Looked up from germline, CDR1 is MGHRA and CDR2 is YSYEKL. V gave up 1 base and J gave up 2 bases, with 12 bases separating them. Here the CDR3 reads CASSQGSDAAYEQYF. DNA for the CDR3: TGCGCCAGCAGCCAAGGTTCGGACGCCGCCTACGAGCAGTACTTC.

This clonotype appeared many times. The chain couples TRBV7-8 to TRBJ2-1; D remains ambiguous. Trimming pared 8 bases from V and 0 bases from J, leaving 20 bases between. CDR1 is SGHVS, CDR2 FQNEAQ, per germline. This CDR3 contains 17 residues. CDR3 loop: CASSSSRMTFSYNEQFF. CDR3 bases: TGTGCCAGCTCTTCCAGCCGAATGACTTTCTCCTACAATGAGCAGTTCTTC.

In this sample, this clonotype turned up many times. The chain joins TRBV7-2 to TRBJ2-5; perhaps TRBD2 as D (7 bases). This CDR3 comprises 14 residues. Germline V gene data show CDR1 as SGHTA and CDR2 as FQGNSA. Trimming removed 5 bases at V and 9 bases at J, with 19 bases between. In DNA, the CDR3 is TGTGCCAGCAGCGTTGGGGGGCTAGCGGAGCCCCAGTACTTC. It specifies CASSVGGLAEPQYF.

In this sample, this clonotype turned up many times. The chain combines TRBV6-5 with TRBJ2-7; weak D call: TRBD2 (6 bases). Germline V gene data show CDR1 as MNHEY and CDR2 as SVGAGI. The CDR3 consists of 14 residues. V was clipped by 2 bases and J by 5 bases, with 13 bases between them. The CDR3 loop reads CASSYEGLRNEQYF. In DNA form, the CDR3 reads TGTGCCAGCAGTTACGAGGGACTCCGGAACGAGCAGTACTTC.

This clonotype showed up many times. This chain uses TRBV9 with TRBJ2-1, with D perhaps being TRBD1 or TRBD2 (6 bases each). Germline assignment: CDR1 SGDLS and CDR2 YYNGEE. Trimming shortened V by 3 bases and J by 10 bases, and 17 bases separated the two germline ends. CDR3 length equals 14 residues. This CDR3 is CASSGGGLPIEQFF. CDR3 DNA: TGTGCCAGCAGCGGAGGGGGACTCCCCATCGAGCAGTTCTTC.

Only a few counts were recorded for this clonotype. The rearrangement joins TRBV7-2 to TRBJ2-7; TRBD2 matches 7 bases. Germline CDR1 SGHTA, CDR2 FQGNSA. V lost 0 bases, J lost 0 bases, and 17 bases stayed unmatched. CDR3 size: 20 residues. The CDR3 sequence is CASSLATAFMTSTLSYEQYF. CDR3 coding DNA: TGTGCCAGCAGCTTAGCCACAGCATTTATGACTAGCACCCTCTCCTACGAGCAGTACTTC.

CDR3 nucleotides: TGCGCCAGCAGTGAGACTAATGAAAAACTGTTTTTT. Its protein is CASSETNEKLFF. This chain links TRBV10-2 with TRBJ1-4; D is uncertain. The CDR3 extends over 12 amino acids. Trimming left V 2 bases short and J 2 bases short, with 0 bases between. Germline CDR1 reads WSHSY; CDR2 reads SAAADI.

This clonotype came up many times. The rearrangement links TRBV5-1 to TRBJ2-5; unclear D gene. The CDR3 runs 13 residues. Trimming removed 0 bases from V and 4 bases from J, with 7 bases in between. Germline lookup yields CDR1 SGHRS and CDR2 YFSETQ. CDR3 protein: CASSLAPAETQYF. CDR3 nucleotides: TGCGCCAGCAGCTTGGCACCAGCAGAGACCCAGTACTTC.

This clonotype was seen a handful of times. The chain couples TRBV4-3 to TRBJ1-2, with a possible D match to TRBD1 (5 bases). Germline V lookup: CDR1 LGHNA, CDR2 YSLEER. The CDR3 length is 15 residues. The V and J ends lost 1 base and 4 bases respectively, with 13 bases between them. In DNA form, the CDR3 reads TGCGCCAGCAGCCAAGGTCGAACAGGTCCCTATGGCTACACCTTC. Its translation: CASSQGRTGPYGYTF.

This clonotype was detected many times. The V and J genes are TRBV3-1 and TRBJ2-3, with 8 bases lining up with TRBD2. CDR1 and CDR2 (germline): LGHDT, YNNKEL (reference sequence). CDR3 length: 13 amino acids. The V and J ends lost 4 bases and 6 bases, in that order; junction bases with no gene match: 3. This CDR3 is CASSPGREDTQYF. CDR3 DNA sequence: TGTGCCAGCAGCCCCGGGAGGGAGGATACGCAGTATTTT.